In its sample, the clone carrying this T cell receptor beta chain was seen many times. The sample comes from a study of neurological immune-mediated disorders. The sample's time point: longitudinal time-point 2. MiXCR, run by TCRdb on the 5' RACE reads, gives a single entry per CDR3 protein. The sample holds roughly 49,000 distinct CDR3 sequences, around 13% seen once. The germline gives CDR1 SQVTM, CDR2 ANQGSEA. The trim removed 7 bases at V and 4 bases at J, leaving 5 bases unmatched. This CDR3 is built from 14 residues. This sequence originates from a male donor with HTLV-1-associated myelopathy (HAM/TSP). The material sequenced was PBMCs. This chain links TRBV29-1 with TRBJ2-3; 13 nucleotides align to TRBD2. This CDR3 reads CSGRLAGGPDTQYF. The CDR3 DNA reads as TGCAGCGGCCGACTAGCGGGGGGCCCAGATACGCAGTATTTT.